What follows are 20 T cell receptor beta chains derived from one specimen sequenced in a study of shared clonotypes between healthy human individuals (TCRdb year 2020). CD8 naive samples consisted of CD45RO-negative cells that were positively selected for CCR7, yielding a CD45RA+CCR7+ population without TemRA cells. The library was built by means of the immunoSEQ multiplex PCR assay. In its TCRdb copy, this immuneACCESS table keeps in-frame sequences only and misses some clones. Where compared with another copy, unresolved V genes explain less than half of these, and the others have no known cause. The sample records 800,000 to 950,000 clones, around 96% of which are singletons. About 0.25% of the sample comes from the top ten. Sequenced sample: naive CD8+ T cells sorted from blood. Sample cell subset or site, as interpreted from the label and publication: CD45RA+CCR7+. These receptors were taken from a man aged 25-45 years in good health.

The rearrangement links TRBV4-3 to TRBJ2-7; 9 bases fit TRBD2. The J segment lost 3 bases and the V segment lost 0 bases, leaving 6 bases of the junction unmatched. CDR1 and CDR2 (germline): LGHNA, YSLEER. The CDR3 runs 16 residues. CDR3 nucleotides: TGCGCCAGCAGCCAAGATGCGAGCGGGAGGCTCTACGAGCAGTACTTC. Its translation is CASSQDASGRLYEQYF.

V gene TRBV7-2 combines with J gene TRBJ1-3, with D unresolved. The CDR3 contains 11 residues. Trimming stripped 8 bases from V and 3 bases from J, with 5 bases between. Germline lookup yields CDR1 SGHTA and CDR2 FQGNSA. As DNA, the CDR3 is TGTGCCAGCGACGATGGAAACACCATATATTTT. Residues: CASDDGNTIYF.

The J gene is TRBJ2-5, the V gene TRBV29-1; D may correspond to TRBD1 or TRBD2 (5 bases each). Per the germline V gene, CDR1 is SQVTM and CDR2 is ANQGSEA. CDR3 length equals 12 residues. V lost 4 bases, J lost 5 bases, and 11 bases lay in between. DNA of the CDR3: TGCAGCGTTGCTGGGGGTCGGGAGACCCAGTACTTC. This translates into CSVAGGRETQYF.

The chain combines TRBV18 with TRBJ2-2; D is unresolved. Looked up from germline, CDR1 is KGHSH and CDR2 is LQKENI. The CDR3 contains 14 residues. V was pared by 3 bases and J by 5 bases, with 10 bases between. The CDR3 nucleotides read TGTGCCAGCTCACCGAATGGTCCGACCGGGGAGCTGTTTTTT. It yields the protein CASSPNGPTGELFF.

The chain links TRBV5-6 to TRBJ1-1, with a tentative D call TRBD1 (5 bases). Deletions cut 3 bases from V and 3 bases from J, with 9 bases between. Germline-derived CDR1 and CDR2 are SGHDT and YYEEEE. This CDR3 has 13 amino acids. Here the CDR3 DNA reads TGTGCCAGCAGCTGGGGGAGCTACACTGAAGCTTTCTTT. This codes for CASSWGSYTEAFF. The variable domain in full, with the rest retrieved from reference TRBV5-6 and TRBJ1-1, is DAGVTQSPTHLIKTRGQQVTLRCSPKSGHDTVSWYQQALGQGPQFIFQYYEEEERQRGNFPDRFSGHQFPNYSSELNVNALLLGDSALYLCASSWGSYTEAFFGQGTRLTVV.

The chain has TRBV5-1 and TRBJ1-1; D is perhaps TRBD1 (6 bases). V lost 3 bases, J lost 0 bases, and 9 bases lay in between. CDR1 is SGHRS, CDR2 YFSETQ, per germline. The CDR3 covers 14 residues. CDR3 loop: CASSSRDMNTEAFF. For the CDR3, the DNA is TGCGCCAGCAGCTCCAGGGACATGAACACTGAAGCTTTCTTT.

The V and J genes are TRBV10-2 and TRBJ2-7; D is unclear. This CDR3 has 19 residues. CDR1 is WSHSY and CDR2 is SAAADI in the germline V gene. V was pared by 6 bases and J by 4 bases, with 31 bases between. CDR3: CASSPTPGHPSVKPYEQYF. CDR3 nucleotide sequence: TGCGCCAGCAGCCCTACCCCAGGTCATCCTAGTGTAAAACCTTACGAGCAGTACTTC.

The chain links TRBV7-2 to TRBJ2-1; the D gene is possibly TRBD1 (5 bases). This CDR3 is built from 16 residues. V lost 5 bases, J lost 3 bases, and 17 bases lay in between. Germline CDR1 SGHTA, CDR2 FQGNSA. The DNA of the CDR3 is TGTGCCAGCAGCCTACGCAGGGCACTACTCTACAATGAGCAGTTCTTC. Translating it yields CASSLRRALLYNEQFF.

The chain's CDR3 is CAWSDETGASNQPQHF. In nucleotides, the CDR3 is TGTGCCTGGAGTGATGAGACAGGGGCGAGCAATCAGCCCCAGCATTTT. The rearrangement joins TRBV30 to TRBJ1-5, with 8 bases matching TRBD1. CDR3 length: 16 residues. CDR1 and CDR2 from the germline V gene are GTSNPN and SVGIG (reference sequence). V shed 1 base, J shed 1 base, and the junction held 6 bases outside the gene matches. Looking up the rest from reference TRBV30 and TRBJ1-5 gives the full variable domain: SQTIHQWPATLVQPVGSPLSLECTVEGTSNPNLYWYRQAAGRGLQLLFYSVGIGQISSEVPQNLSASRPQDRQFILSSKKLLLSDSGFYLCAWSDETGASNQPQHFGDGTRLSIL.

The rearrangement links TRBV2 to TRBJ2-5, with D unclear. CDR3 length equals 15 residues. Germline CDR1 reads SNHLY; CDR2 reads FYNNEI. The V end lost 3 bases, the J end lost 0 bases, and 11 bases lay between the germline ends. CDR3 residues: CASSDPLGYQETQYF. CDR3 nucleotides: TGTGCCAGCAGTGACCCCCTGGGCTACCAAGAGACCCAGTACTTC.

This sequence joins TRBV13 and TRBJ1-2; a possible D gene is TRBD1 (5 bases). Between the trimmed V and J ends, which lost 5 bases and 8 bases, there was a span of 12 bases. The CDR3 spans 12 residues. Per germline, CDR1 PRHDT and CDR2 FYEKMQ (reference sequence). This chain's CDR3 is CASSQGFNGYTF. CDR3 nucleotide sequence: TGTGCCAGCAGCCAGGGTTTCAACGGCTACACCTTC.

The CDR3 here is CASGGLVWGTDTQYF. DNA for the CDR3: TGCGCCAGCGGCGGACTAGTTTGGGGCACAGATACGCAGTATTTT. V usage is TRBV4-1 and J usage is TRBJ2-3, with 7 nucleotides matching TRBD2. CDR1 is MGHRA and CDR2 is YSYEKL in the germline V gene. This CDR3 spans 15 amino acids. With V trimmed by 8 bases and J by 1 base, 9 bases remained unmatched.

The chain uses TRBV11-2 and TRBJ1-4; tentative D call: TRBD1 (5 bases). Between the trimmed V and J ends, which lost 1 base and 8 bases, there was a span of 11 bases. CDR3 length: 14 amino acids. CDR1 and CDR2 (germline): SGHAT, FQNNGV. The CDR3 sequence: CASSLVGVGEKLFF. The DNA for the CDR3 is TGTGCCAGCAGCTTAGTGGGGGTCGGGGAAAAACTGTTTTTT.

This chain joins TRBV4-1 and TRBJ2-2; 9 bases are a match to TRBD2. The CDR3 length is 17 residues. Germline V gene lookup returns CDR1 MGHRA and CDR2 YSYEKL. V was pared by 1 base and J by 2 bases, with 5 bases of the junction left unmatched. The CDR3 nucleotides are TGCGCCAGCAGCCAAGGGACTAGCGAATACAACACCGGGGAGCTGTTTTTT. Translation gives CASSQGTSEYNTGELFF.

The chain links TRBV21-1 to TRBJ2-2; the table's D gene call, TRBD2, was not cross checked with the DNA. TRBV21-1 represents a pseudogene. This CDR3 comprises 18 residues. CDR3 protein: CASSKGRFSGRVGGELFF. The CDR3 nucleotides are TGTGCCAGCAGCAAAGGCCGGTTTAGCGGGAGAGTTGGCGGGGAGCTGTTTTTT.

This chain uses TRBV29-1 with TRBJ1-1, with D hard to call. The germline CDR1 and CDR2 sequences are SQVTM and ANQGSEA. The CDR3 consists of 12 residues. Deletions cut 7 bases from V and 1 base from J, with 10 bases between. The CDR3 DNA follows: TGCAGCGGTGCTTTCGGGAACACTGAAGCTTTCTTT. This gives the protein CSGAFGNTEAFF.

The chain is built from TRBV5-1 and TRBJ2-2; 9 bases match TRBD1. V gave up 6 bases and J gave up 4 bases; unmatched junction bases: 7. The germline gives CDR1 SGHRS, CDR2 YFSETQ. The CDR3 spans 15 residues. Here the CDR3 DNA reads TGCGCCAGCATCAACGGACAGGGGCGCACCGGGGAGCTGTTTTTT. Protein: CASINGQGRTGELFF.

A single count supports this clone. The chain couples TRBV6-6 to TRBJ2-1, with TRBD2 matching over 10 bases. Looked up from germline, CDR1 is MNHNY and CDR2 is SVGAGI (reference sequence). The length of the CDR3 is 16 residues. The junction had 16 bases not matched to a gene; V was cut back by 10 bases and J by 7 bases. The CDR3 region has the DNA TGTGCCACCCTCCGCCCCGCTAGCGGGAGAGGGAATGAGCAGTTCTTC. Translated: CATLRPASGRGNEQFF.

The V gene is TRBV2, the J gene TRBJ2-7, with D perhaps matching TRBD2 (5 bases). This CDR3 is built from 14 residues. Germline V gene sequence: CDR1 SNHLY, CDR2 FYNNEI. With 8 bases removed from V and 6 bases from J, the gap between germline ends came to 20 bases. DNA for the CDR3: TGTGCCAGCCGTCCCGCGTCCCCCCGGGGCGAGCAGTACTTC. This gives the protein CASRPASPRGEQYF.

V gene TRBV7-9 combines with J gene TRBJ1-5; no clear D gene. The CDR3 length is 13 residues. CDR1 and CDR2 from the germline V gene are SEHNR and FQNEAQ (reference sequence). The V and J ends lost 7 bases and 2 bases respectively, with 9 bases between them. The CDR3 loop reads CASTNGRNQPQHF. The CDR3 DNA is TGTGCCAGCACCAACGGACGCAATCAGCCCCAGCATTTT.